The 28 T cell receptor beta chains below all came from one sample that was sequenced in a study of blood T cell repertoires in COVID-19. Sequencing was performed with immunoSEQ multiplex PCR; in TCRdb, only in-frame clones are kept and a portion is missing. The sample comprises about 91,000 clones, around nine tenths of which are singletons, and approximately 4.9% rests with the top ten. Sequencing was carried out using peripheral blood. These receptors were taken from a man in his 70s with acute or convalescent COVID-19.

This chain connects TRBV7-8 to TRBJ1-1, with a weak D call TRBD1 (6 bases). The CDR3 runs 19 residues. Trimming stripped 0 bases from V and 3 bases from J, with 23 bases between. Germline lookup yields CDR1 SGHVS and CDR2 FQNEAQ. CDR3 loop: CASSLAVVGWGQMDTEAFF. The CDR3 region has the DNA TGTGCCAGCAGCTTAGCGGTCGTAGGATGGGGGCAAATGGACACTGAAGCTTTCTTT.

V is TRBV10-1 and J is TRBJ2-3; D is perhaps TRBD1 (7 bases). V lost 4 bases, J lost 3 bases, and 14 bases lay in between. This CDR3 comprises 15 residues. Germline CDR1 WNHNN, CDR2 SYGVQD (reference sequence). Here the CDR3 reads CASSGRTGGTDTQYF. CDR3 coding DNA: TGCGCCAGCAGTGGAAGGACAGGAGGGACAGATACGCAGTATTTT.

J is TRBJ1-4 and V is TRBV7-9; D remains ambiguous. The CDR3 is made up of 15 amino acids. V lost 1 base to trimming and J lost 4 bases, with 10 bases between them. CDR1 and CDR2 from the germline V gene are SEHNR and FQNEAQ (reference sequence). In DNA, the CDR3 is TGTGCCAGCAGCTTAGGTGTACAGAATAATGAAAAACTGTTTTTT. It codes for CASSLGVQNNEKLFF. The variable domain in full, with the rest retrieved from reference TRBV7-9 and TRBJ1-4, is DTGVSQNPRHKITKRGQNVTFRCDPISEHNRLYWYRQTLGQGPEFLTYFQNEAQLEKSRLLSDRFSAERPKGSFSTLEIQRTEQGDSAMYLCASSLGVQNNEKLFFGSGTQLSVL.

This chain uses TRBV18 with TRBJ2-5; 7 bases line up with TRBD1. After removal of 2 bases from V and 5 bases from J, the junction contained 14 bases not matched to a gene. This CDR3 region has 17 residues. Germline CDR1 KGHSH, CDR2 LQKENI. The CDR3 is CASSPLGGSANSETQYF. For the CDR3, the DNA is TGTGCCAGCTCACCATTAGGGGGCTCTGCCAACTCGGAGACCCAGTACTTC. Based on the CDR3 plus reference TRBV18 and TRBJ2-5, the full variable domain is NAGVMQNPRHLVRRRGQEARLRCSPMKGHSHVYWYRQLPEEGLKFMVYLQKENIIDESGMPKERFSAEFPKEGPSILRIQQVVRGDSAAYFCASSPLGGSANSETQYFGPGTRLLVL.

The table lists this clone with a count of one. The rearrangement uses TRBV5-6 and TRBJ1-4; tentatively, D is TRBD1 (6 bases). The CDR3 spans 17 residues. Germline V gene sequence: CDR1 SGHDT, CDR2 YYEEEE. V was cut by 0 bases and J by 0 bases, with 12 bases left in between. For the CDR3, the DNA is TGTGCCAGCAGCTTGGACACAGGGCGGACAACTAATGAAAAACTGTTTTTT. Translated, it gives CASSLDTGRTTNEKLFF.

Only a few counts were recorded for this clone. CDR3 sequence: CASRAQQGAGEKLFF. CDR3 DNA sequence: TGTGCCAGCAGGGCCCAACAGGGGGCGGGCGAAAAACTGTTTTTT. The V call is TRBV28, the J call TRBJ1-4, with TRBD1 matching 9 bases. V trimming: 6 bases; J trimming: 8 bases; junction bases outside the gene matches: 10. CDR3 size: 15 residues. Germline CDR1 MDHEN, CDR2 SYDVKM.

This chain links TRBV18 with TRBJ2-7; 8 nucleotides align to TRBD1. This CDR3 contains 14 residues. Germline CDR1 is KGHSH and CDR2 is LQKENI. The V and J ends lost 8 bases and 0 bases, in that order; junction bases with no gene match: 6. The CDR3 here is CASLRDRTSYEQYF. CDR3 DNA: TGTGCCAGCCTACGGGACAGGACCTCCTACGAGCAGTACTTC.

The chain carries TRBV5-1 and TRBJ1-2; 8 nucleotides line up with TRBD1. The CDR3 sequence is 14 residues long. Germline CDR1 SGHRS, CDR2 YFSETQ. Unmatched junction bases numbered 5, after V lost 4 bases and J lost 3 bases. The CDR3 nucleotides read TGCGCCAGCAGCCCCGGACAGGGTCACTATGGCTACACCTTC. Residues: CASSPGQGHYGYTF.

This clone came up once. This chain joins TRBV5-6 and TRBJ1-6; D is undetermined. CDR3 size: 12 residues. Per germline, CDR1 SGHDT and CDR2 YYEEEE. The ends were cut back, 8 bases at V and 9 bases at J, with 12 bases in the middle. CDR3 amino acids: CASSGGASPLHF. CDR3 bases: TGTGCCAGTAGCGGAGGCGCTTCACCCCTCCACTTT.

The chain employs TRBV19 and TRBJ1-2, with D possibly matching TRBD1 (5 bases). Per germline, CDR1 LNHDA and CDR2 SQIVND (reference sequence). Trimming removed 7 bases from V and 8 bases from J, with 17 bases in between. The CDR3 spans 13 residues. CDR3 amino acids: CASTPGQRKGYTF. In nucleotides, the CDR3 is TGTGCCAGTACTCCAGGGCAGAGAAAGGGCTACACCTTC.

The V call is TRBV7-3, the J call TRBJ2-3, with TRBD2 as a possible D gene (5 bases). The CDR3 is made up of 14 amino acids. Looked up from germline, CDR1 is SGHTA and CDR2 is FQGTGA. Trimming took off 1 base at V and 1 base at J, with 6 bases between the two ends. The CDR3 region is CASSLNGGTDTQYF. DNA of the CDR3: TGTGCCAGCAGCTTAAACGGGGGCACAGATACGCAGTATTTT.

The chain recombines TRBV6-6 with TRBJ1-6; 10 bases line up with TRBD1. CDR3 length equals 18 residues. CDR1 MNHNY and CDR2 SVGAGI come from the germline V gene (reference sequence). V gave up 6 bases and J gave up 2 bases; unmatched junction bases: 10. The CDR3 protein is CASSRSRTGGTYNSPLHF. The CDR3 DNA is TGTGCCAGCAGCCGATCCCGGACAGGGGGAACCTATAATTCACCCCTCCACTTT.

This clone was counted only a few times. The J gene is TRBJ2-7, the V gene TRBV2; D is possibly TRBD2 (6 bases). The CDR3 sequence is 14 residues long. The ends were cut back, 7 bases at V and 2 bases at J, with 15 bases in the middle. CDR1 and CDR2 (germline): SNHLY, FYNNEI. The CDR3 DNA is TGTGCCAGCAAGACCCCGGGACTTCCCTACGAGCAGTACGTC. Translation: CASKTPGLPYEQYV.

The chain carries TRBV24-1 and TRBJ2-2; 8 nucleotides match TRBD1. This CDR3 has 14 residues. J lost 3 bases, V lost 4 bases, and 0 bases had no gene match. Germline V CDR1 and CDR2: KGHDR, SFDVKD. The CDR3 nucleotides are TGTGCCACCAGTGACAGGGGGCACACCGGGGAGCTGTTTTTT. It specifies CATSDRGHTGELFF.

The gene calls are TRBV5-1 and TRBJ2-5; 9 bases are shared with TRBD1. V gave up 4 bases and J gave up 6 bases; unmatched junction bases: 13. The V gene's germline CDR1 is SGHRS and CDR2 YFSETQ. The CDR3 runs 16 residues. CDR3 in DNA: TGCGCCAGCAGCCAGGAACAGGGGGCGCGGCAAAAGACCCAGTACTTC. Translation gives CASSQEQGARQKTQYF.

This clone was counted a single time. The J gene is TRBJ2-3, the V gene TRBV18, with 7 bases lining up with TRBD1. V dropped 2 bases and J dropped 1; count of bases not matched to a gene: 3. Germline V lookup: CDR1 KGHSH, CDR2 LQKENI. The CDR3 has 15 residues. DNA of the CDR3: TGTGCCAGCTCACCATTTGGACAGGGCACAGATACGCAGTATTTT. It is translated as CASSPFGQGTDTQYF.

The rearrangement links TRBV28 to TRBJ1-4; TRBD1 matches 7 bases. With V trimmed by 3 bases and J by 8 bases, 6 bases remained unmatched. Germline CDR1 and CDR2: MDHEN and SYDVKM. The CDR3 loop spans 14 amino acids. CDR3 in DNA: TGTGCCAGCAGTTTTCAGGGGGATGGGGAAAAACTGTTTTTT. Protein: CASSFQGDGEKLFF.

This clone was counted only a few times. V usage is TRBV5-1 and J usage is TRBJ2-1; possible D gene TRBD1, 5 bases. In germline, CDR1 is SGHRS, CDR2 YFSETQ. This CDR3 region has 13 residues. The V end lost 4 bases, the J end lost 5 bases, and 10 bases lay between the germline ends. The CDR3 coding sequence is TGCGCCAGCAGCGCGGACAACCACAATGAGCAGTTCTTC. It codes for CASSADNHNEQFF.

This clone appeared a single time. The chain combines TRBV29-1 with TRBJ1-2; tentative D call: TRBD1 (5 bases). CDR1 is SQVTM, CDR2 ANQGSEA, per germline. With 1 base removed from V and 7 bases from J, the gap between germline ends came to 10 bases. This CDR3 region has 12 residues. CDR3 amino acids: CSVEAETAGYTF. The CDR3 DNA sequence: TGCAGCGTTGAAGCCGAGACAGCTGGCTACACCTTC. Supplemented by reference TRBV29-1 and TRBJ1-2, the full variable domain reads SAVISQKPSRDICQRGTSLTIQCQVDSQVTMMFWYRQQPGQSLTLIATANQGSEATYESGFVIDKFPISRPNLTFSTLTVSNMSPEDSSIYLCSVEAETAGYTFGSGTRLTVV.

The CDR3 DNA sequence: TGTGCCAGCAGCCCGACAGGACGAAACTATGGCTACACCTTC. Translation gives CASSPTGRNYGYTF. The rearrangement links TRBV27 to TRBJ1-2; possible D gene TRBD1, 6 bases. The ends were cut back, 6 bases at V and 2 bases at J, with 13 bases in the middle. Germline V gene data show CDR1 as MNHEY and CDR2 as SMNVEV (reference sequence). The CDR3 has 14 residues.

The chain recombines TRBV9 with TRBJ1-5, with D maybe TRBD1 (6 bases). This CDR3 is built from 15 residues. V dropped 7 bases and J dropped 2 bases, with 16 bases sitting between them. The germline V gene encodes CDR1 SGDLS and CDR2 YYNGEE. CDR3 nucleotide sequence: TGTGCCAGCTCCCAAGGGGGAGTGGGCAATCAGCCCCAGCATTTT. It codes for CASSQGGVGNQPQHF.

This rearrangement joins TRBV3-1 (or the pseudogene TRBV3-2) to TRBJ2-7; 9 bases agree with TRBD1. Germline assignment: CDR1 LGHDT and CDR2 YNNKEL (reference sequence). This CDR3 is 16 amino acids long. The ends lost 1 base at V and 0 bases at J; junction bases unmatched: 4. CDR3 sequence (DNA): TGTGCCAGCAGCCAAGTCGGGACAGGGTACTCCTACGAGCAGTACTTC. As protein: CASSQVGTGYSYEQYF.

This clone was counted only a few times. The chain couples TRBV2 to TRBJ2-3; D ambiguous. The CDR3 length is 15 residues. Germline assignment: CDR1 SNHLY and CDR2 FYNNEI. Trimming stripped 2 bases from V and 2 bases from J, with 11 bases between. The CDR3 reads CASSEISRNTDTQYF. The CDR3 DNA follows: TGTGCCAGCAGTGAAATTAGCCGAAACACAGATACGCAGTATTTT.

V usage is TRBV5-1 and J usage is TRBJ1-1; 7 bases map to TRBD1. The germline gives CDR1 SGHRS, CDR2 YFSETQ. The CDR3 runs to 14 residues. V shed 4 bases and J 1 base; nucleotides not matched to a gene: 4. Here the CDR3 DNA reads TGCGCCAGCAGCCTTAGGACAGGGAACACTGAAGCTTTCTTT. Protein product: CASSLRTGNTEAFF.

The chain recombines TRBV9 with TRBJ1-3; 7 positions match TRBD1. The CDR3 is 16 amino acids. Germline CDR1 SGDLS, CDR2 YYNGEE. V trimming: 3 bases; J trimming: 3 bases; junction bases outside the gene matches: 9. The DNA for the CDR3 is TGTGCCAGCAGCGGAGACCGACAGGGAAGTGGAAACACCATATATTTT. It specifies CASSGDRQGSGNTIYF.

CDR3 DNA: TGTGCCAGCAGCTTGGTTTGGGGGGGTGAGCAGTTCTTC. It encodes CASSLVWGGEQFF. The chain joins TRBV5-8 to TRBJ2-1; 7 positions agree with TRBD2. The V and J ends lost 0 bases and 9 bases, in that order; junction bases with no gene match: 3. The CDR3 runs to 13 residues. From germline, CDR1 is SGHTS and CDR2 YDEGEE.

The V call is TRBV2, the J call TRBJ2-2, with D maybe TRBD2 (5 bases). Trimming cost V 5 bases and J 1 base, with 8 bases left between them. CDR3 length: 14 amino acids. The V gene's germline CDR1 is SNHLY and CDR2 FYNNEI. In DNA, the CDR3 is TGTGCCAGCAGTCCCGGGAAGAACACCGGGGAGCTGTTTTTT. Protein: CASSPGKNTGELFF.

Here the CDR3 reads CASSRSSGDYTGELFF. The DNA of the CDR3 is TGTGCCAGCAGCCGGTCTAGCGGGGATTACACCGGGGAGCTGTTTTTT. This chain joins TRBV5-8 and TRBJ2-2, with 9 bases lining up with TRBD2. The CDR3 contains 16 residues. V shed 4 bases and J 3 bases; nucleotides not matched to a gene: 7. CDR1 is SGHTS, CDR2 YDEGEE, per germline.